One and the same sample provided the 29 T cell receptor beta chains below, sequenced in a study of control samples from healthy donors and cancer patients. TCRdb's table, derived via immunoSEQ multiplex PCR, lists solely in-frame clones and lacks some. This table holds about 130,000 clones, 85% to 95% found once. The sample comprised PBMCs. The receptors derive from an elderly man with head and neck cancer.

The chain couples TRBV5-6 to TRBJ1-4, with D possibly matching TRBD1 (6 bases). The CDR3 loop spans 16 amino acids. V was pared by 0 bases and J by 6 bases, with 15 bases between. The germline V gene encodes CDR1 SGHDT and CDR2 YYEEEE. The CDR3: CASSLAGVRQDEKLFF. Here the CDR3 DNA reads TGTGCCAGCAGCTTGGCCGGTGTCCGACAGGATGAAAAACTGTTTTTT.

This chain links TRBV5-4 with TRBJ2-7, with D possibly TRBD2 on 7 matching bases. The CDR3 extends over 15 amino acids. The ends were cut back, 4 bases at V and 3 bases at J, with 17 bases in the middle. CDR1 is SGHNT, CDR2 YYREEE, per germline (reference sequence). In DNA form, the CDR3 reads TGTGCCAGCAGCCGGGGGGCCGGGGGGCACTACGAGCAGTACTTC. It yields the protein CASSRGAGGHYEQYF. Combining the CDR3 with reference TRBV5-4 and TRBJ2-7 gives the whole variable domain ETGVTQSPTHLIKTRGQQVTLRCSSQSGHNTVSWYQQALGQGPQFIFQYYREEENGRGNFPPRFSGLQFPNYSSELNVNALELDDSALYLCASSRGAGGHYEQYFGPGTRLTVT.

This chain joins TRBV19 and TRBJ2-2, with TRBD2 matching 10 bases. Germline V gene lookup returns CDR1 LNHDA and CDR2 SQIVND (reference sequence). The CDR3 contains 14 residues. The V gene end was trimmed by 6 bases and the J gene end by 5 bases; junction bases not matched to a gene: 3. CDR3: CASRASGSTGELFF. In DNA, the CDR3 is TGTGCCAGTAGGGCTAGCGGGAGTACCGGGGAGCTGTTTTTT.

The gene calls are TRBV19 and TRBJ1-2, with 9 nucleotides matching TRBD1. CDR1 is LNHDA and CDR2 is SQIVND in the germline V gene (reference sequence). V trimming: 7 bases; J trimming: 8 bases; junction bases outside the gene matches: 14. The CDR3 consists of 15 residues. The CDR3 DNA follows: TGTGCCAGTAATCCAAACACGGGGACAGGGAGAGGCTACACCTTC. It specifies CASNPNTGTGRGYTF.

This chain uses TRBV21-1 with TRBJ2-7; the D call of TRBD2 is as the table states it, not checked on the DNA. TRBV21-1 is classified as a pseudogene. This CDR3 is built from 13 residues. DNA for the CDR3: TGTGCCAGCAGCAAAGCCCGTATCTACGAGCAGTACTTC. Translation: CASSKARIYEQYF.

The chain joins TRBV6-1 to TRBJ2-1; D call uncertain. Per germline, CDR1 MNHNS and CDR2 SASEGT. The CDR3 spans 14 residues. The V gene lost 3 bases and the J gene lost 3 bases, with 9 bases spanning the gap. CDR3 region: CASSEVIRYNEQFF. CDR3 DNA sequence: TGTGCCAGCAGTGAGGTGATTCGCTACAATGAGCAGTTCTTC.

This clone was recorded a few times. This chain connects TRBV5-1 to TRBJ1-1; TRBD1 is a possible D gene (5 bases). The V and J ends lost 7 bases and 2 bases respectively, with 18 bases between them. There are 15 residues in the CDR3. Germline CDR1 SGHRS, CDR2 YFSETQ. CDR3 protein: CASSYTGVPNTEAFF. The CDR3 DNA reads TGCGCCAGCTCCTATACGGGGGTCCCAAACACTGAAGCTTTCTTT.

The chain employs TRBV7-8 and TRBJ1-6; 7 nucleotides match TRBD1. The J segment lost 0 bases and the V segment lost 4 bases, leaving 9 bases of the junction unmatched. The CDR3 totals 18 residues. The V gene's germline CDR1 is SGHVS and CDR2 FQNEAQ. As DNA, the CDR3 is TGTGCCAGCAGCTCGCGGACAGGAGGATACTCCTATAATTCACCCCTCCACTTT. Protein product: CASSSRTGGYSYNSPLHF.

This rearrangement joins TRBV5-4 to TRBJ2-2, with 10 bases fitting TRBD2. The CDR3 length is 13 residues. Germline V gives CDR1 SGHNT, CDR2 YYREEE (reference sequence). With V trimmed by 7 bases and J by 5 bases, 2 bases remained unmatched. The CDR3 DNA follows: TGTGCCAGCGAGACTAGCGGGACCGGGGAGCTGTTTTTT. Translation: CASETSGTGELFF.

Only a few counts were recorded for this clone. This sequence joins TRBV5-6 and TRBJ1-2; TRBD1 is a possible D gene (6 bases). The germline gives CDR1 SGHDT, CDR2 YYEEEE. V dropped 4 bases and J dropped 1 base, with 17 bases sitting between them. CDR3 length: 16 amino acids. The DNA of the CDR3 is TGTGCCAGCAGCAGGGGGGTCTACGGGGATAACTATGGCTACACCTTC. Residues: CASSRGVYGDNYGYTF.

V gene TRBV6-5 combines with J gene TRBJ1-3; no reliable D call. This CDR3 region has 15 residues. Deletions cut 2 bases from V and 1 base from J, with 9 bases between. The germline V gene has CDR1 MNHEY and CDR2 SVGAGI. The CDR3 sequence: CASSYADTSGNTIYF. The CDR3 bases are TGTGCCAGCAGTTACGCAGATACTTCTGGAAACACCATATATTTT.

The chain couples TRBV25-1 to TRBJ2-7; the D gene could be TRBD1 or TRBD2 (5 bases each). The CDR3 spans 13 residues. The V end was cut by 3 bases, the J end by 5 bases, with 11 bases between. Germline V gene sequence: CDR1 MGHDK, CDR2 SYGVNS. In DNA, the CDR3 is TGTGCCAGCAGTGAGGGGACCTGGAACGAGCAGTACTTC. This encodes CASSEGTWNEQYF.

This chain uses TRBV20-1 with TRBJ2-1, with D unclear. Germline V gives CDR1 DFQATT, CDR2 SNEGSKA (reference sequence). This CDR3 is built from 11 residues. V was cut by 3 bases and J by 10 bases, with 10 bases left in between. This CDR3 reads CSASDRPEQFF. The CDR3 DNA reads TGCAGTGCTAGCGACCGTCCCGAGCAGTTCTTC.

This chain connects TRBV27 to TRBJ2-7; 10 nucleotides match TRBD1. The CDR3 loop spans 15 amino acids. Trimming at V came to 5 bases and at J to 2 bases, leaving 6 bases not matched to a gene. The germline CDR1 and CDR2 sequences are MNHEY and SMNVEV (reference sequence). For the CDR3, the DNA is TGTGCCAGCAGTCTCCCCGGGACAGGGGCCTACGAGCAGTACTTC. This gives the protein CASSLPGTGAYEQYF.

The V and J genes are TRBV6-5 and TRBJ1-4; D is ambiguous. The CDR3 loop spans 14 amino acids. V was trimmed by 0 bases and J by 6 bases, leaving 8 bases between them. Germline V gene lookup returns CDR1 MNHEY and CDR2 SVGAGI. The CDR3 protein is CASSYSPGYEKLFF. The CDR3 DNA reads as TGTGCCAGCAGTTACTCTCCAGGTTATGAAAAACTGTTTTTT.

The chain carries TRBV19 and TRBJ2-5; 8 nucleotides match TRBD1. V lost 5 bases and J lost 5; bases outside the gene matches: 7. CDR3 length: 14 residues. Germline lookup yields CDR1 LNHDA and CDR2 SQIVND (reference sequence). Here the CDR3 reads CASSAGQGGETQYF. The CDR3, as DNA: TGTGCCAGTAGTGCAGGACAGGGTGGTGAGACCCAGTACTTC. Using reference TRBV19 and TRBJ2-5 for the parts outside the CDR3, the full variable domain is DGGITQSPKYLFRKEGQNVTLSCEQNLNHDAMYWYRQDPGQGLRLIYYSQIVNDFQKGDIAEGYSVSREKKESFPLTVTSAQKNPTAFYLCASSAGQGGETQYFGPGTRLLVL.

The rearrangement joins TRBV9 to TRBJ2-4; 7 positions agree with TRBD2. CDR1 is SGDLS and CDR2 is YYNGEE in the germline V gene. Trimming took 4 bases from V and 9 from J; bases not matched to a gene: 10. The CDR3 totals 14 residues. The CDR3 region has the DNA TGTGCCAGCAGCCCAGGACTAGAGCTTGGCATTCAGTACTTC. It codes for CASSPGLELGIQYF.

V is TRBV14 and J is TRBJ1-5, with D tentatively TRBD1 (5 bases). Germline V CDR1 and CDR2: SGHDN, FVKESK. The CDR3 runs 20 residues. Trimming left V 4 bases short and J 1 base short, with 26 bases between. The CDR3 DNA reads as TGTGCCAGCAGCCCACTCTCAGGGCGTATGAGTCCTAGGAGCAATCAGCCCCAGCATTTT. Protein sequence: CASSPLSGRMSPRSNQPQHF.

This clone was detected only once. The V and J genes are TRBV27 and TRBJ1-1; perhaps TRBD1 as D (6 bases). The CDR3 runs to 15 residues. Per the germline V gene, CDR1 is MNHEY and CDR2 is SMNVEV (reference sequence). The V end lost 4 bases, the J end lost 5 bases, and 17 bases lay between the germline ends. This chain's CDR3 is CASSSQGMEWTEAFF. The CDR3 nucleotides are TGTGCCAGCAGTTCCCAGGGGATGGAGTGGACTGAAGCTTTCTTT.

This chain links TRBV5-1 with TRBJ1-5, with D possibly matching TRBD1 (5 bases). CDR1 and CDR2 from the germline V gene are SGHRS and YFSETQ. Trimming took 0 bases from V and 6 from J, leaving 13 bases between them. This CDR3 has 15 residues. The CDR3 loop reads CASSLDQGLGQPQHF. The CDR3 nucleotides read TGCGCCAGCAGCTTGGATCAGGGACTTGGTCAGCCCCAGCATTTT.

The V and J genes are TRBV4-1 and TRBJ1-1, with D perhaps matching TRBD1 (6 bases). Germline lookup yields CDR1 MGHRA and CDR2 YSYEKL. The CDR3 contains 14 residues. V lost 0 bases and J lost 5, with 10 bases in between. CDR3 amino acids: CASSQDWGATEAFF. Here the CDR3 DNA reads TGCGCCAGCAGCCAAGATTGGGGGGCGACTGAAGCTTTCTTT.

The CDR3 DNA reads TGCGCCAGCAGCTTGGACGGAGCCTCTGGAAACACCATATATTTT. Amino acid sequence: CASSLDGASGNTIYF. The rearrangement uses TRBV5-1 and TRBJ1-3; D remains ambiguous. Germline CDR1 SGHRS, CDR2 YFSETQ. This CDR3 is 15 amino acids long. Trimming pared 0 bases from V and 0 bases from J, leaving 7 bases between.

The gene calls are TRBV18 and TRBJ1-2; D is unclear. V was trimmed by 0 bases and J by 0 bases, leaving 14 bases between them. Germline CDR1 is KGHSH and CDR2 is LQKENI. The CDR3 loop spans 17 amino acids. The CDR3 reads CASSPPPVYTSNYGYTF. Here the CDR3 DNA reads TGTGCCAGCTCACCACCCCCCGTTTATACCTCTAACTATGGCTACACCTTC.

V usage is TRBV20-1 and J usage is TRBJ2-5; TRBD2 might be the D (5 bases). Germline CDR1 is DFQATT and CDR2 is SNEGSKA (reference sequence). The CDR3 has 11 residues. This CDR3 reads CGGGVQETQYF. CDR3 sequence (DNA): TGCGGAGGTGGGGTTCAAGAGACCCAGTACTTC.

This chain joins TRBV3-1 (or the pseudogene TRBV3-2) and TRBJ2-7; no firm D call. V was cut by 3 bases and J by 9 bases, with 12 bases left in between. CDR3 length: 12 residues. Germline lookup yields CDR1 LGHDT and CDR2 YNNKEL (reference sequence). CDR3 nucleotide sequence: TGTGCCAGCAGCCAGCCCGGCCGAGGGCAGTACTTC. This translates into CASSQPGRGQYF.

The chain recombines TRBV19 with TRBJ1-3; D call uncertain. The CDR3 loop spans 17 amino acids. V dropped 4 bases and J dropped 3 bases, with 19 bases sitting between them. Germline CDR1 LNHDA, CDR2 SQIVND (reference sequence). The CDR3 loop is CASSSLTRGVNGNTIYF. CDR3 sequence (DNA): TGTGCCAGTAGTAGCCTCACGCGCGGGGTGAATGGAAACACCATATATTTT.

V gene TRBV19 combines with J gene TRBJ2-7; a weak D match, TRBD2 (5 bases). Per germline, CDR1 LNHDA and CDR2 SQIVND (reference sequence). Trimming pared 6 bases from V and 4 bases from J, leaving 19 bases between. The CDR3 spans 15 residues. In DNA, the CDR3 is TGTGCCAGTAGATGGAAGGACCTAGCCACTTACGAGCAGTACTTC. Encoded protein: CASRWKDLATYEQYF.

This clone was detected a few times. This chain connects TRBV2 to TRBJ1-1, with 8 bases that match TRBD1. The CDR3 is 17 amino acids. The V gene end was trimmed by 5 bases and the J gene end by 0 bases; junction bases not matched to a gene: 11. Germline V gene data show CDR1 as SNHLY and CDR2 as FYNNEI. DNA of the CDR3: TGTGCCAGCAGTAAACCCCAGACAGGGGCGATGAACACTGAAGCTTTCTTT. Its protein product is CASSKPQTGAMNTEAFF.

This clone showed up just once. The rearrangement links TRBV2 to TRBJ2-7, with 7 nucleotides matching TRBD1. The CDR3 is 18 residues long. Germline assignment: CDR1 SNHLY and CDR2 FYNNEI. The J segment lost 4 bases and the V segment lost 6 bases, leaving 21 bases of the junction unmatched. CDR3 bases: TGTGCCAGCAGCCGCGCCGATGACAGGGCCATACTCGGGTACGAGCAGTACTTC. Translating it yields CASSRADDRAILGYEQYF.